This TCR beta chain was profiled in a study of blood T cells in healthy people across ages. Study-level results: Changes in expanded clonotypes were possibly confounded, as the CMV status of donors was unknown. Diversity was higher, and naive CD4+ cells more numerous, in long-lived donors than in aged donors.

In regard to this clonotype: Antigen specificity is unknown.

The CDR3 spans 18 residues. The V end was cut by 1 base, the J end by 3 bases, with 20 bases between. From germline, CDR1 is SEHNR and CDR2 FQNEAQ (reference sequence). Each sample gave at least 6.5 million isolated PBMCs. With a J-beta primer mix and a sample-barcoded 5' primer, a second PCR ran about 7 to 12 cycles. Each single sample gave us at least 3 million CDR3-containing paired-end reads. TCRdb analysed the 5' RACE reads with MiXCR anew, one entry per CDR3 protein. Altogether approximately 290,000 distinct CDR3 sequences are present, roughly 26% being singletons, with the ten largest covering 29%.

The sample consisted of blood. This rearrangement joins TRBV7-9 to TRBJ2-3; perhaps TRBD1 as D (6 bases). The clonotype comes from a woman in her seventies in good health. CDR3 nucleotides: TGTGCCAGCAGCTTAGAAAGGGGGTTTTCTAGTCGAACAGATACGCAGTATTTT. Translated: CASSLERGFSSRTDTQYF.